This is a list of T cell receptor beta chains from one sample in a study of blood T cell repertoires in COVID-19. The table came from immunoSEQ multiplex PCR; TCRdb's copy has only in-frame clones and leaves some out. Of under 250,000 clones detected, roughly 80% appear once; the ten largest clones hold around 2.3%. Sequencing used peripheral blood. Every receptor here comes from a woman between 40 and 50 years old with active or convalescent COVID-19. The CDR3 runs from the conserved cysteine through the conserved F or W.

v_gene: TRBV5-1
CDR3aa: CASSLGETGNEQFF

v_gene: TRBV6-5
CDR3aa: CATAEAGGYEQYF

v_gene: TRBV21-1
CDR3aa: CASADAGPLYEQYF

v_gene: TRBV5-1
CDR3aa: CASSYGQGDRLYGYTF

v_gene: TRBV2
CDR3aa: CASITTPNTGELFF

v_gene: TRBV2
CDR3aa: CASKVRPSTDTQYF

v_gene: TRBV10-3
CDR3aa: CATGPGTGTYEQYF

v_gene: TRBV6-2/TRBV6-3
CDR3aa: CASSYSLLAGRNTGELFF

v_gene: TRBV11-2
CDR3aa: CASSLDRGDGETQYF

v_gene: TRBV10-3
CDR3aa: CAISESGGLANNEQFF

v_gene: TRBV27
CDR3aa: CASSFLDSRDRAGYTF

v_gene: TRBV7-3
CDR3aa: CASSPRQGYEQYF

v_gene: TRBV7-2
CDR3aa: CASSIQRGGYNEQFF

v_gene: TRBV10-2
CDR3aa: CASSDAGPDTEAFF

v_gene: TRBV5-8
CDR3aa: CASSLSRDQPQHF

v_gene: TRBV5-6
CDR3aa: CASSSQGQSQHF

v_gene: TRBV3-1/TRBV3-2
CDR3aa: CASSGTGFTEAFF

v_gene: TRBV4-2
CDR3aa: CASSGLAGAEETQYF

v_gene: TRBV18
CDR3aa: CASSTTENTEAFF

v_gene: TRBV6-6
CDR3aa: CASSPGLLGGSSYNEQFF

v_gene: TRBV5-1
CDR3aa: CASSLGLGFNEKLFF

v_gene: TRBV6-2/TRBV6-3
CDR3aa: CASSHRTGGFYGYTF

v_gene: TRBV5-6
CDR3aa: CASSRAGKETQYF

v_gene: TRBV9
CDR3aa: CASNPSPGGSNEQFF

v_gene: TRBV6-6
CDR3aa: CASSTGYSNQPQHF

v_gene: TRBV4-3
CDR3aa: CASSQDVDSSNYGYTF

v_gene: TRBV4-2
CDR3aa: CASSQDRGWGLDTEAFF

v_gene: TRBV11-3
CDR3aa: CASSLGTSGVPSTDTQYF

v_gene: TRBV7-8
CDR3aa: CASSLLRGSEAFF

v_gene: TRBV5-4
CDR3aa: CASSSSWTEGVGTLHF

v_gene: TRBV6-5
CDR3aa: CASSYGLASKNIQYF

v_gene: TRBV5-4
CDR3aa: CASSLGAETGELFF

v_gene: TRBV5-4
CDR3aa: CASSWSGGRPDTQYF

v_gene: TRBV12-5
CDR3aa: CASGLALSRQGEIVNTEAFF

v_gene: TRBV7-2
CDR3aa: CASSITGGSNQPQHF

v_gene: TRBV6-5
CDR3aa: CASITGTEAFF

v_gene: TRBV4-1
CDR3aa: CASSPAPAGQQNYSNQPQHF

v_gene: TRBV11-2
CDR3aa: CATRRDSHYEQYF

v_gene: TRBV11-2
CDR3aa: CASSLRQGDGYTF

v_gene: TRBV5-8
CDR3aa: CASSLGERSNQPQHF

v_gene: TRBV28
CDR3aa: CASSTLGTPPSTDRWNIQYF

v_gene: TRBV2
CDR3aa: CASSESVRDTQYF

v_gene: TRBV27
CDR3aa: CASSPIPGDTEAFF

v_gene: TRBV9
CDR3aa: CASSVGARHRTEAFF

v_gene: TRBV3-1/TRBV3-2
CDR3aa: CASSQGGRSSYEQYF

v_gene: TRBV14
CDR3aa: CASSRHRADYSPLHF

v_gene: TRBV12-3/TRBV12-4
CDR3aa: CASAIGEDYGYTF

v_gene: TRBV7-6
CDR3aa: CASSSTSSSYNEQFF

v_gene: TRBV5-5
CDR3aa: CASSLRLVEGYEQYF

v_gene: TRBV19
CDR3aa: CASLEASGRGTDTQYF

v_gene: TRBV2
CDR3aa: CASRGGRRGSTDTQYF

v_gene: TRBV29-1
CDR3aa: CSGIPGQAPDTQYF

v_gene: TRBV6-6
CDR3aa: CASSYSVDRGKAFF

v_gene: TRBV6-6
CDR3aa: CASILREEQTQYF

v_gene: TRBV5-1
CDR3aa: CASSLQGAPQETQYF

v_gene: TRBV5-4
CDR3aa: CASSSITGQGSPLHF

v_gene: TRBV24-1
CDR3aa: CATSPGTPSNQPQHF